This T cell receptor beta chain comes out of a study of cytomegalovirus exposure and HLA in healthy donors (dated by TCRdb to 2017 to 2019). The study in broad terms: In an earlier analysis of roughly 590 of the donors, roughly 300 Gb of sequence data and approximately 100 million unique TCR beta sequences from about 180 million T cells were reported. About 310 gigabases of sequencing data and some 85 million unique TCR sequences were included in an early release covering roughly 600 HLA-typed donors. Of the 300 to 450 genotyped donors, 75% to 85% were placed in the genetic ancestry cluster associated with self-reported Caucasian donors. The study was designed to test whether signatures of past pathogen exposure could be identified by cataloging public T cell receptors. Using immunosequencing, the study profiled T cell repertoires from 666 subjects and related those repertoires to cytomegalovirus serostatus. Besides the first cohort of 666 subjects, a separate validation cohort made up of 120 or so different subjects was used. The study combined high-throughput TCR immunosequencing, statistical association of individual TCRs with disease status, and machine learning to predict cytomegalovirus infection status. A later analysis re-examined previously published TCR beta repertoires from more than 600 donors and added high-resolution HLA genotyping to investigate patterns of TCR occurrence. Rather than drawing on any new phenotypic data, the later analysis identified candidate immune exposures from TCR beta sequences and the way those sequences occurred across donors. To decide whether each TCR beta V gene segment behaved as functional or pseudogenic, an earlier analysis of some 600 of the donors relied on high-throughput TCR beta sequencing. Alongside the repertoire data, information on donor age, sex, ethnicity and CMV serostatus was compiled. Genome-wide SNP genotypes for about 60% of the 666 donors were used in a later genetic analysis, which treated that subset as a discovery cohort. Every repertoire in the discovery cohort had been generated on one and the same sequencing platform. HLA typing included class I and class II loci at four-digit resolution. Typing coverage varied by locus: roughly 629-630 donors for A, B, C, DRB1 and DQB1; roughly 510 for DQA1; nearly 610 for DPA1; 400 to 480 for DPB1. Roughly five DR-DQ haplotypes were handled as single units for association and clustering, since linkage in the cohort was strong. Among around 400 genotyped donors of the cohort, an average of approximately 220,000 unique TCR beta nucleotide sequences was sequenced per donor, of which 15% to 20% were non-productive.

Receptor libraries were prepared by the immunoSEQ multiplex PCR assay. For the multiplex PCR, a mixture combining 60 forward primers for TCR Vbeta segments and 13 reverse primers for TCR Jbeta segments was used. The CDR3 region of rearranged TCR beta genes was amplified from genomic DNA by a multiplex PCR assay. The amplified TCR beta libraries were sequenced on the Illumina HiSeq System as 87-base-pair reads. Under the source paper's analysis protocol: In a later analysis, tens of millions of unique TCR beta chains were counted across the 666 repertoires, and some 10 million of these chains were shared by at least two donors. Raw reads were error-corrected and collapsed into unique sequences by a nearest-neighbor algorithm in which closely related sequences were merged to remove PCR and sequencing errors. V, D and J gene segments were assigned by aligning CDR3 sequences to IMGT reference sequences. For a sequence to be retained, a match of at least six nucleotides to both a V gene segment and a J gene segment was required. Rearrangements were classified as productive when the CDR3 lacked stop codons and remained in frame with V and J, and all other rearrangements were classified as non-productive. Following IMGT convention, CDR3 was defined as the stretch from the second conserved V-encoded cysteine up to the conserved J-encoded phenylalanine. In an earlier analysis of around 640 of the donors, sequences lacking an unambiguous match to a single V gene segment were excluded. An earlier analysis of some 500 of the donors classified V segments as functional when productive rearrangements were above 56.7% and as segregating when the standard deviation between donors was above 5%. A statistical classification framework was built for diagnosing cytomegalovirus status from the catalog of TCR beta chain sequences. In a later analysis, TCR nucleotide sequences were compared against IMGT/GENE-DB human TR gene sequences so that V and J genes could be assigned. The TCRdist pipeline was used in a later analysis to assign CDR3 sequences and most-parsimonious VDJ recombination scenarios. In a later analysis, every TCR beta chain was defined by the combination of its CDR3 amino acid sequence and its V-gene family, and reads without a unique V-gene family were dropped. In a later analysis, 500 to 700 highly shared, low-generation-probability nucleotide sequences were removed to address suspected cross-contamination and a sequencing artifact. For each public chain, a later analysis derived a clonal expansion index from normalized ranks of inferred template counts within each repertoire. In a later analysis, generation probabilities were computed with a VDJ recombination model fitted to out-of-frame rearrangements, and the resulting probabilities were checked against IGoR. In a later analysis, TCR-TCR, TCR-HLA and TCR-CMV co-occurrence was scored with hypergeometric tests, and a repertoire-size bias correction was applied to TCR pairs. A later analysis estimated false discovery rates by permuting HLA or CMV assignments 20 times. In a later analysis, co-occurring TCRs were grouped using DBSCAN, with TCRdist sequence similarity added in when clustering inside HLA-allele-positive subsets. Repertoires with fewer than 30,000 or more than 120,000 public chains were left out of co-occurrence clustering, as were a few repertoires with anomalous nucleotide sharing. TCRdb took this table from immuneACCESS and kept in-frame rearrangements with V and J called. Such tables lack part of the clones; where checked against another copy, unresolved V genes explain under half of the gap, and the rest is unexplained. V, J and clone size are taken as reported in that table, and D and trimming were inferred from the DNA itself. In this sample the table shows about 100,000 clones, roughly 82% of which occur a single time. Together, the top ten hold 1.2% of the sample.

This clone was recorded a few times. Its antigen remains unidentified. Base qualities are not provided; no much larger clone lies one nucleotide away. CDR1 and CDR2 (MDHEN, SYDVKM) derive from the germline V gene. From cysteine to phenylalanine, the CDR3 is 13 amino acids long. The kept DNA is CDR3 alone, 39 bases in frame from the first base. V loses 1 base, J loses 5 bases, and the germline ends lie 8 bases apart. The cohort consisted of approximately 670 healthy bone marrow donors. All cohort members were sampled while nominally healthy, although unrecorded immune exposures were likely present. The donor tested CMV seronegative and was one of the 352 seronegative cohort members. A peripheral blood sample was provided by each donor, and peripheral blood mononuclear cells were used for TCR beta sequencing. Genomic DNA extraction from the blood cell samples was performed with the Qiagen DNeasy Blood Extraction Kit.

What the authors observed across the whole study: A further reported finding was that TCR beta sequences accurately predicted the HLA-A and HLA-B alleles for most subjects in the first cohort. Compared with equally common non-associated chains, HLA-associated TCR beta chains in a later analysis were more clonally expanded and had lower generation probabilities. The classifier was reported to diagnose cytomegalovirus status with high specificity and sensitivity in both the original cohort and the validation cohort. In a later analysis, TCR association rates were found to vary across HLA loci, with the most associated TCRs seen for DRB1 alleles and the fewest for HLA-C alleles. Linkage disequilibrium might explain the correlated functional status among segregating V segments, but an unknown experimental factor could not be excluded. A few of the identified cytomegalovirus-associated TCR beta chains were confirmed in vitro to be specific for cytomegalovirus antigens. HLA typing was unavailable for some donors at each locus, so association tests used only the typed subset. The sequencing pipeline was judged likely to have produced a cluster of highly shared sequence variants as a technical artifact. Assigning TCR associations to individual alleles was difficult when HLA alleles, especially DR and DQ, strongly co-occurred. The 87-base-pair reads could not distinguish some IMGT-functional V segments, including TRBV6-2 and TRBV6-3, so those segments were excluded. According to a later analysis, most CMV-associated TCR beta chains appeared to be HLA-restricted, and the HLA associations seemed to be driven largely by CMV exposure. Broadly in line with IMGT annotations, most TCR beta V segments showed up in productive rearrangements about 87% or about 30% of the time in an earlier analysis of around 550 of the donors. V-gene and J-gene trimming of TCR beta chains was associated with a missense DCLRE1C variant in a later genetic analysis, and the association was replicated in an independent cohort. Immune exposure information for the cohort was limited to CMV serostatus. This cohort had only TCR beta chains sequenced, and the lack of alpha or paired-chain data limited which features could be detected. In a later genetic analysis, fewer N-insertions in productive TCRs were reported among donors in an Asian-associated ancestry cluster than the approximately 710-donor mean. A later analysis associated 15,000 to 20,000 TCR beta sequences with specific HLA alleles at a false discovery rate of 0.05. While some public TCRs were present in many individuals, most TCR sequences turned up only very rarely across donors. According to a later analysis, parvovirus B19, influenza, CMV and Epstein-Barr virus appeared linked to several top co-occurrence clusters. Because counts were too low, approximately 18 rarely observed V segments, including chromosome 9 orphons, were excluded from the earlier analysis of roughly 580 of the donors. The presence/absence analyses assumed that sequencing depth was roughly uniform across donors, and that assumption may not be true. The authors suggested that the approach could potentially be extended to other disease states and immunological phenotypes. The study gave a list of over 150 TCR beta chains associated with cytomegalovirus.

Recombination connected TRBV28 to TRBJ1-1; the D gene identity is not certain. What was sequenced was PBMCs. This sequence was found in a woman aged 18-29 years in good health and CMV-seronegative. The DNA sequence reads TGTGCCAGCAGTTTATCACTAAGAACTGAAGCTTTCTTT. This yields the protein CASSLSLRTEAFF.